This TCR beta chain was found in a study of T cell repertoires in cytomegalovirus infection. Study details: Alongside well-studied HLA-B-restricted CMV epitopes, recently identified HLA-C-restricted CMV epitopes were also used. Public TCR beta signatures indicated both CMV infection and matching HLA type.

This clonotype was seen ten or more times. No antigen is known for it. TCRdb redid the calling of the reads with MiXCR, one entry per CDR3 protein. The sample lists 900,000 to 950,000 distinct CDR3 sequences, around 29% seen once, with over 12% in the top ten. Overall study findings and caveats: HLA-C-restricted TCR beta clonotypes specific for CMV led the ex vivo response.

The sequencing used cultured CD8+ T cells from PBMCs, collected from culture after CMV antigen stimulation. The TCR was taken from a human donor in good health (CMV status not recorded). Some clones in this sample may be carry-over from other donors' samples.

This CDR3 is CASSLKAGNTEAFF. The CDR3 DNA follows: TGTGCCAGCAGCTTAAAGGCAGGGAACACTGAAGCTTTCTTT. This chain links TRBV7-8 with TRBJ1-1, with D unclear. From germline, CDR1 is SGHVS and CDR2 FQNEAQ. The CDR3 covers 14 residues. The V gene lost 2 bases and the J gene lost 1 base, with 8 bases spanning the gap. Using reference TRBV7-8 and TRBJ1-1 for the parts outside the CDR3, the full variable domain is GAGVSQSPRYKVAKRGQDVALRCDPISGHVSLFWYQQALGQGPEFLTYFQNEAQLDKSGLPSDRFFAERPEGSVSTLKIQRTQQEDSAVYLCASSLKAGNTEAFFGQGTRLTVV.